This T cell receptor (beta chain) was sequenced in a study of shared clonotypes between healthy human individuals. The CDR3 is 15 amino acids. V dropped 6 bases and J dropped 4; count of bases not matched to a gene: 11. Germline V gene sequence: CDR1 SGHRS, CDR2 YFSETQ. TCRdb's table, derived via immunoSEQ multiplex PCR, lists solely in-frame clones and lacks some. The sample includes 2.5 million or so clones, more than 90% of them seen just once. Sequenced material: naive CD4+ T cells sorted from blood. Subset in this sample: CD45RA+ positively selected. The chain carries TRBV5-1 and TRBJ1-1, with 8 positions matching TRBD1. This TCR was recovered from a man younger than 35 in good health. Written as DNA, the CDR3 is TGCGCCAGCACAATCGGTCTAACAGGGGGCACTGAAGCTTTCTTT. Its translation is CASTIGLTGGTEAFF.